The clone carrying this T cell receptor beta chain has just a few counts. Its antigen is as yet unknown. The sample originates from a study of T-cell reconstitution after alpha-beta-depleted transplantation in children. Study findings and constraints: Reports say that about two months after transplant, the alpha-beta T cells came out of several hundred graft clones that had expanded. Among T cells one year after transplant, newly produced cells accounted for most counts and diversity. Certain patients had high TCRbeta diversity at day 60, and it came from recipient T cells and thymic progenitors that survived.

A TCRbeta library incorporating unique molecular identifiers was prepared. TCRdb called the PCR reads again in MiXCR, with one record for every CDR3 protein. The sample lists fewer than 700,000 distinct CDR3 sequences, 10% to 15% occurring once. Germline loops: CDR1 SGHVS, CDR2 FQNEAQ. The length of the CDR3 is 18 residues. V was clipped by 1 base and J by 6 bases, with 24 bases between them. The sample in question was PBMCs, mostly from graft donor cells, obtained 360 days after TCRalphabeta/CD19-depleted stem cell transplant. The chain is built from TRBV7-8 and TRBJ1-2, with D unresolved. The origin of this receptor is a male patient younger than 18 who had a stem cell transplant for acute myeloid leukemia, so the T cells may come from the graft donor. The CDR3 DNA reads TGTGCCAGCAGCTTAGGAAGAGGGTGGACCTCTTTCGGGAATGGCTACACCTTC. Its translation is CASSLGRGWTSFGNGYTF.